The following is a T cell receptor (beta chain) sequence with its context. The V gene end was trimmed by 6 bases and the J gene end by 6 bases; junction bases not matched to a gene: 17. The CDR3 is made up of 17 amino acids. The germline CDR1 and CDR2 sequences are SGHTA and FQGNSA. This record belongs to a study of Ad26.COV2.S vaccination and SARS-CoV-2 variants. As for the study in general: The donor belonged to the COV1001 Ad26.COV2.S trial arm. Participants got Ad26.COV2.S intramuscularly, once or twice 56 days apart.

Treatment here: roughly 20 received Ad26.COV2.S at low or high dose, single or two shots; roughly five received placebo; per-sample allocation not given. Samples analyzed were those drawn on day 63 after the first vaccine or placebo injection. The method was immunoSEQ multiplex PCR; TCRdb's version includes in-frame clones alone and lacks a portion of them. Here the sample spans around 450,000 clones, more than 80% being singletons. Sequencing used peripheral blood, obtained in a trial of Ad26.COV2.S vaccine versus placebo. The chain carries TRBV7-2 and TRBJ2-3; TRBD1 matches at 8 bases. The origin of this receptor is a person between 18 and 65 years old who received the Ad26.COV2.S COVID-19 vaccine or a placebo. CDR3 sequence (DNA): TGTGCCAGCAGGTCCGGGGACAGGACTACCGTGGCGGATACGCAGTATTTT. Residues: CASRSGDRTTVADTQYF. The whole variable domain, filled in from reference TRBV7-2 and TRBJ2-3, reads GAGVSQSPSNKVTEKGKDVELRCDPISGHTALYWYRQSLGQGLEFLIYFQGNSAPDKSGLPSDRFSAERTGGSVSTLTIQRTQQEDSAVYLCASRSGDRTTVADTQYFGPGTRLTVL.